This passage covers 8 T cell receptor beta chains from one sample sequenced in a study of T cells after yellow fever vaccination. From the 5' RACE reads, TCRdb called clonotypes with MiXCR, one entry per CDR3 protein. Counted here are 300,000 or so distinct CDR3 sequences, 13% occurring once; the ten biggest clones make up around 0.49%. This specimen consisted of CD4+ T cells sorted from PBMCs, obtained 45 days after the yellow fever booster vaccination. The receptors here all came from a man aged 25-45 years who received the YFV17D yellow fever vaccine.

This sequence joins TRBV9 and TRBJ2-7; D remains unclear. Trimming shortened V by 0 bases and J by 3 bases, and 13 bases separated the two germline ends. Germline V gene sequence: CDR1 SGDLS, CDR2 YYNGEE. CDR3 length equals 15 residues. The CDR3 reads CASSVDLVGIYEQYF. CDR3 sequence (DNA): TGTGCCAGCAGCGTAGACTTGGTAGGGATCTACGAGCAGTACTTC.

This clonotype was detected many times. The V call is TRBV10-2, the J call TRBJ2-7; 9 positions agree with TRBD1. The CDR3 contains 15 residues. V was clipped by 2 bases and J by 1 base; unmatched bases: 3. CDR1 WSHSY and CDR2 SAAADI come from the germline V gene. The DNA of the CDR3 is TGCGCCAGCAGTGAGGCGACAGGGGGATCCTACGAGCAGTACTTC. It yields the protein CASSEATGGSYEQYF.

This clonotype was detected a few times. The chain has TRBV7-9 and TRBJ1-1; 9 nucleotides agree with TRBD1. This CDR3 comprises 14 residues. V lost 1 base and J lost 4; bases outside the gene matches: 1. CDR1 is SEHNR and CDR2 is FQNEAQ in the germline V gene (reference sequence). The CDR3: CASSLGTGVTEAFF. In DNA, the CDR3 is TGTGCCAGCAGCTTAGGGACAGGGGTCACTGAAGCTTTCTTT. Looking up the rest from reference TRBV7-9 and TRBJ1-1 gives the full variable domain: DTGVSQNPRHKITKRGQNVTFRCDPISEHNRLYWYRQTLGQGPEFLTYFQNEAQLEKSRLLSDRFSAERPKGSFSTLEIQRTEQGDSAMYLCASSLGTGVTEAFFGQGTRLTVV.

The chain couples TRBV10-3 to TRBJ2-2, with 9 bases identical to TRBD2. Per the germline V gene, CDR1 is ENHRY and CDR2 is SYGVKD. The CDR3 contains 14 residues. V gave up 7 bases and J gave up 0 bases; unmatched junction bases: 0. CDR3 sequence (DNA): TGTGCCATCACTAGCGGGACGAACACCGGGGAGCTGTTTTTT. Its translation: CAITSGTNTGELFF.

In its sample, this clonotype was seen a few times. This chain joins TRBV7-9 and TRBJ1-1, with a weak D call TRBD1 (5 bases). Germline V gene sequence: CDR1 SEHNR, CDR2 FQNEAQ (reference sequence). V was pared by 5 bases and J by 0 bases, with 13 bases between. This CDR3 is 15 amino acids long. Here the CDR3 DNA reads TGTGCCAGCAGCCCGGCCCAGGGTTTGAACACTGAAGCTTTCTTT. It encodes CASSPAQGLNTEAFF.

This clonotype was picked up a small number of times. This chain's CDR3 is CASSSQGFDGELFF. CDR3 nucleotide sequence: TGTGCCAGCAGTTCACAGGGATTTGACGGGGAGCTGTTTTTT. This chain joins TRBV7-9 and TRBJ2-2; tentatively, D is TRBD1 (6 bases). The CDR3 has 14 residues. Trimming took off 6 bases at V and 7 bases at J, with 15 bases between the two ends. The germline V gene encodes CDR1 SEHNR and CDR2 FQNEAQ (reference sequence).

This chain connects TRBV11-2 to TRBJ2-1; unclear D gene. Germline-derived CDR1 and CDR2 are SGHAT and FQNNGV. Trimming pared 6 bases from V and 4 bases from J, leaving 13 bases between. The CDR3 length is 14 residues. The CDR3 region is CASSVWQLYNEQFF. CDR3 DNA: TGTGCCAGCAGTGTCTGGCAGCTATACAATGAGCAGTTCTTC. Based on the CDR3 plus reference TRBV11-2 and TRBJ2-1, the full variable domain is EAGVAQSPRYKIIEKRQSVAFWCNPISGHATLYWYQQILGQGPKLLIQFQNNGVVDDSQLPKDRFSAERLKGVDSTLKIQPAKLEDSAVYLCASSVWQLYNEQFFGPGTRLTVL.

The chain carries TRBV10-2 and TRBJ1-1; maybe TRBD1 (5 bases). This CDR3 spans 16 amino acids. CDR1 is WSHSY and CDR2 is SAAADI in the germline V gene. Trimming pared 6 bases from V and 5 bases from J, leaving 22 bases between. As DNA, the CDR3 is TGCGCCAGCAGAAAATTTGAGACCAGGGTGGGAACTGAAGCTTTCTTT. It translates to CASRKFETRVGTEAFF.